This T cell receptor (beta chain) was observed in a study of persistence of HIV-infected CD4 T cells. As for the study in general: Median time on suppressive ART was more than seven years. Regarding the study as a whole: Bulk TCR data could not be restricted to HIV-1-infected CMV-responding cells. TCRbeta richness was lower in CMV- and Gag-responding cells than in anti-CD3/anti-CD28-responding cells.

Concerning this clone itself: Its antigen remains unknown.

Sequencing used immunoSEQ version 4 in survey mode. Profiling relied on immunoSEQ multiplex PCR, and the TCRdb table lists in-frame clones only, not all of them. The table has 35,000 to 45,000 clones, more than 70% seen once. V was trimmed by 8 bases and J by 1 base, leaving 8 bases between them. Germline CDR1 is MNHEY and CDR2 is SVGAGI. The CDR3 loop spans 12 amino acids. Stimulation used about 9.5 ug/mL lysate from CMV-infected fibroblasts. Memory cells lacking CD40L and CD69 with high CD45RO were sorted. These HIV-1-infected adults initiated suppressive ART in chronic infection. The receptor was isolated from an adult man with HIV who was CMV-seropositive. The chain is built from TRBV6-5 and TRBJ1-1; D not certain. The sample was CD4+ T cells sorted from PBMCs after roughly 19-hour stimulation, taken from a patient who received antiretroviral therapy. In nucleotides, the CDR3 is TGTGCCAGCCACCTACAGAACACTGAAGCTTTCTTT. The encoded protein is CASHLQNTEAFF.